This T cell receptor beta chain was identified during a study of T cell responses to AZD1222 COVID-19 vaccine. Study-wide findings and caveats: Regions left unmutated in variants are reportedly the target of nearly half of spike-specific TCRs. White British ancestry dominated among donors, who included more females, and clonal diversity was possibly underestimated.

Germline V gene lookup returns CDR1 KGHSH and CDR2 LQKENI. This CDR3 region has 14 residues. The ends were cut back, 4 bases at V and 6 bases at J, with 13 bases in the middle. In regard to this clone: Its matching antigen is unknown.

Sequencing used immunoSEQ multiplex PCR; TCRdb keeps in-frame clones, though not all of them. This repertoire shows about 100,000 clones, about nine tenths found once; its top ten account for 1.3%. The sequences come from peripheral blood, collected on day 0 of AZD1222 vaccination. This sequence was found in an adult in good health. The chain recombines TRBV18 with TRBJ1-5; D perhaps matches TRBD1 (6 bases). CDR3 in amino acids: CASSLQGDRQPQHF. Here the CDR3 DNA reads TGTGCCAGCTCACTACAGGGAGATCGTCAGCCCCAGCATTTT.